This T cell receptor beta chain was retrieved from a study of CD4 T cells in relation to SARS-CoV-2 and coronaviruses. Study as a whole: ViraFEST: roughly 9-day antigen culture of PBMCs, then TCR beta CDR3 sequencing. A couple of subjects were Hispanic; patients were about eight males and a handful of females. Study-wide points: Compared with monoreactive clones, crossreactive clones showed significantly weaker SARS-CoV-2 expansion. In around two thirds of donors, memory CD4+ clonotypes crossrecognized SARS-CoV-2 and at least one common cold coronavirus spike.

Notes on this clone: What it recognizes is unknown.

Clones were read by immunoSEQ multiplex PCR, and TCRdb kept only the in-frame ones, dropping some. The data show about 37,000 clones, approximately 81% seen once. The CDR3 consists of 15 residues. Germline V lookup: CDR1 SGHRS, CDR2 YFSETQ. The V end was cut by 0 bases, the J end by 0 bases, with 9 bases between. This chain joins TRBV5-1 and TRBJ1-1; possible D gene TRBD1, 6 bases. This receptor was obtained from an adult with COVID-19. What was sequenced was naive CD4+ T cells from PBMCs, cultured in vitro. Regarding subset: naive CD4+ T cells isolated by negative enrichment. For the CDR3, the DNA is TGCGCCAGCAGCTTGGGACAGGCAATGAACACTGAAGCTTTCTTT. As protein: CASSLGQAMNTEAFF.